The next 13 T cell receptor beta chains were all read from a single sample in a study of T cell responses to AZD1222 COVID-19 vaccine. The table came from immunoSEQ multiplex PCR; TCRdb's copy has only in-frame clones and leaves some out. The profile shows tens of thousands of clones, 85% to 90% of them singletons. Specimen: peripheral blood, collected on day 0 of AZD1222 vaccination. The receptors stem from an adult in good health.

The chain combines TRBV5-4 with TRBJ2-2; D may be TRBD2 (6 bases). Germline loops: CDR1 SGHNT, CDR2 YYREEE (reference sequence). The CDR3 spans 14 residues. V lost 0 bases, J lost 5 bases, and 8 bases lay in between. The CDR3 is CASSLAGVTGELFF. The CDR3, as DNA: TGTGCCAGCAGCTTGGCGGGAGTGACCGGGGAGCTGTTTTTT.

This chain uses TRBV5-4 with TRBJ1-2, with D hard to call. The germline gives CDR1 SGHNT, CDR2 YYREEE (reference sequence). Trimming removed 1 base at V and 8 bases at J, with 9 bases between. This CDR3 region has 12 residues. Here the CDR3 DNA reads TGTGCCAGCAGCTTGTTGTCAGAGGGCTACACCTTC. Residues: CASSLLSEGYTF.

This chain connects TRBV3-1 (or the pseudogene TRBV3-2) to TRBJ2-1; weak D call: TRBD2 (6 bases). The V gene lost 1 base and the J gene lost 7 bases, with 17 bases spanning the gap. Germline V gene data show CDR1 as LGHDT and CDR2 as YNNKEL (reference sequence). This CDR3 region has 16 residues. CDR3: CASSQALTGALNEQFF. CDR3 in DNA: TGTGCCAGCAGCCAAGCCTTAACGGGAGCCTTGAATGAGCAGTTCTTC.

The chain is built from TRBV7-2 and TRBJ1-4, with D maybe TRBD1 (6 bases). The CDR3 runs to 14 residues. Germline V gives CDR1 SGHTA, CDR2 FQGNSA. V lost 5 bases, J lost 7 bases, and 14 bases lay in between. The CDR3 DNA sequence: TGTGCCAGCAGCCTCCGGACAGATGGTGAAAAACTGTTTTTT. As protein: CASSLRTDGEKLFF.

The chain uses TRBV9 and TRBJ2-1, with TRBD2 identical over 8 bases. The germline CDR1 and CDR2 sequences are SGDLS and YYNGEE. J gave up 10 bases and V 5 bases, and 14 bases lay outside the gene matches. The CDR3 sequence is 15 residues long. DNA of the CDR3: TGTGCCAGCAGTGGGGTAGCGGGACCTTCCGGGGAGCAGTTCTTC. This sequence encodes CASSGVAGPSGEQFF.

The chain employs TRBV7-2 and TRBJ2-1, with 12 bases identical to TRBD2. J was trimmed by 7 bases and V by 5 bases; bases with no gene match: 6. The CDR3 spans 15 residues. Germline V gene lookup returns CDR1 SGHTA and CDR2 FQGNSA. The CDR3 coding sequence is TGTGCCAGCAGCCTCGGACTAGCGGGGAGGAATGAGCAGTTCTTC. Translating gives CASSLGLAGRNEQFF.

In nucleotides, the CDR3 is TGTGCCAGCGCATCCTGGGGCAGCAACTCTTACGAGCAGTACTTC. Protein product: CASASWGSNSYEQYF. The chain couples TRBV28 to TRBJ2-7, with D possibly TRBD1 on 5 matching bases. CDR1 is MDHEN, CDR2 SYDVKM, per germline. This CDR3 spans 15 amino acids. Between the trimmed V and J ends, which lost 8 bases and 4 bases, there was a span of 21 bases.

This clone has only a few counts. The chain links TRBV9 to TRBJ1-3; no clear D. Trimming removed 1 base from V and 0 bases from J, with 14 bases in between. Germline CDR1 is SGDLS and CDR2 is YYNGEE. The CDR3 is 17 amino acids. This CDR3 reads CASSVFSRVDSGNTIYF. CDR3 nucleotides: TGTGCCAGCAGCGTATTTAGTAGGGTCGACTCTGGAAACACCATATATTTT.

J is TRBJ2-1 and V is TRBV3-1 (or the pseudogene TRBV3-2); 11 bases map to TRBD2. Trimming took 3 bases from V and 9 from J; bases not matched to a gene: 10. Per germline, CDR1 LGHDT and CDR2 YNNKEL (reference sequence). The CDR3 loop spans 16 amino acids. The CDR3 here is CASSQRPPGLAVEQFF. CDR3 nucleotide sequence: TGTGCCAGCAGCCAGCGCCCTCCGGGACTAGCGGTTGAGCAGTTCTTC.

The J gene is TRBJ2-3, the V gene TRBV10-3, with a possible D match to TRBD1 (6 bases). Trimming removed 4 bases from V and 0 bases from J, with 8 bases in between. The length of the CDR3 is 14 residues. Germline V lookup: CDR1 ENHRY, CDR2 SYGVKD. CDR3 loop: CAISAGVSTDTQYF. The CDR3 nucleotides read TGTGCCATCAGTGCAGGGGTGAGCACAGATACGCAGTATTTT.

The chain recombines TRBV18 with TRBJ2-4, with D unclear. This CDR3 has 15 residues. Between the trimmed V and J ends, which lost 2 bases and 5 bases, there was a span of 13 bases. Germline V gene sequence: CDR1 KGHSH, CDR2 LQKENI. The CDR3 protein is CASSPDRAIQNIQYF. The CDR3 DNA reads TGTGCCAGCTCACCAGATAGGGCGATACAAAACATTCAGTACTTC.

The genes are TRBV24-1 and TRBJ2-7, with 8 bases that match TRBD1. The V and J ends lost 2 bases and 3 bases, in that order; junction bases with no gene match: 2. CDR3 length: 14 residues. Germline CDR1 KGHDR, CDR2 SFDVKD. The CDR3 nucleotides are TGTGCCACCAGTGATTCAGGGGGCTTCTACGAGCAGTACTTC. Translating it yields CATSDSGGFYEQYF.

The chain employs TRBV6-2 or TRBV6-3 and TRBJ2-7, with unresolved D. This CDR3 spans 11 amino acids. V was trimmed by 6 bases and J by 3 bases, leaving 6 bases between them. Germline V gives CDR1 MNHEY, CDR2 SVGEGT. The CDR3 is CASSLHYEQYF. The CDR3 DNA reads TGTGCCAGCAGCCTCCACTACGAGCAGTACTTC.